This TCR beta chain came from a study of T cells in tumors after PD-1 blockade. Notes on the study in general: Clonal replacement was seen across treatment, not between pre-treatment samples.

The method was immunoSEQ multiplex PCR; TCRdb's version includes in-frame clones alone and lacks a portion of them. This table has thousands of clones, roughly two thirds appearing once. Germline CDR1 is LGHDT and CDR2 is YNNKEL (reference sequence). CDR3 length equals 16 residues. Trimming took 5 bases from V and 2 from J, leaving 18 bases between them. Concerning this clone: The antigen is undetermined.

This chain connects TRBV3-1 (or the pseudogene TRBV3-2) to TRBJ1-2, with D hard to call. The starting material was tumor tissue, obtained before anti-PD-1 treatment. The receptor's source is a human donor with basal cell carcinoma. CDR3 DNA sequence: TGTGCCAGCAGCAATACTTCACACGGGCCCAACTATGGCTACACCTTC. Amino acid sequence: CASSNTSHGPNYGYTF.